One and the same sample provided the 22 T cell receptor delta chains below, sequenced in a study of gamma delta lymphoproliferative disorders and STAT genes. Sequencing used genomic DNA taken from PBMCs of patients and controls. TCRdb re-called clones from the multiplex PCR reads via CATT. The sample lists roughly 1,400 delta-chain clones; roughly 1.9% were seen once. Sequenced input: blood. All receptors derive from a human donor in good health.

The sample holds a few counts of this clone. Other nucleotide sequences from this sample produce the same CDR3. The V gene remains uncalled, whereas the J gene is TRDJ1; the table assigns TRDD3, which was not confirmed against the DNA. CDR3 size: 20 residues. The CDR3 region has the DNA TGTGCTTCATTGTGCCTTCCTACCCGGGGGAGCAAAGTTTACACCGATAAGCTCATCTTT. Its translation is CASLCLPTRGSKVYTDKLIF.

This clone was seen a handful of times. TCRdb's entry gives the protein of a much larger clone, which mismatches this DNA's translation at residue 5, likely from a read error; the protein reported here is translated from the DNA. This sequence joins TRDV1 and TRDJ1, with 11 bases that match TRDD3. Unmatched junction bases numbered 18, after V lost 5 bases and J lost 7 bases. CDR1 is TSWWSYY, CDR2 QGS, per germline. The CDR3 loop spans 18 amino acids. CDR3 DNA: TGTGCTCTTGGGAAATTCGCACGGGGACTTGGGGGATACGGTAAACTCATCTTT. Translation: CALGKFARGLGGYGKLIF.

There are a few counts of this clone. The protein given by TCRdb reflects a much larger clone and differs at residue 14 from this DNA's translation, likely from a read error; the protein shown is the DNA's translation. V and J are TRDV2 and TRDJ3, with TRDD3 matching over 11 bases. The CDR3 consists of 20 residues. Germline CDR1 is GEAIGNYY and CDR2 is EKD. CDR3 DNA sequence: TGTGCCTGTGACCCTGTGGGGGATACGGAGAGCTCCTGGAACACCCGACAGATGTTTTTC. It yields the protein CACDPVGDTESSWNTRQMFF.

For this clone: The TCRdb protein, from a much larger clone, departs from this DNA's translation at residue 10, likely by read error; the protein shown derives from the DNA. The chain joins TRDV2 to TRDJ1; 7 bases agree with TRDD3. Trimming cost V 0 bases and J 0 bases; bases outside gene matches: 12. This CDR3 is 18 amino acids long. Germline CDR1 is GEAIGNYY and CDR2 is EKD. CDR3 region: CACDTILGSCPYTDKLIF. The CDR3 nucleotides read TGTGCCTGTGACACCATACTGGGGTCCTGCCCCTACACCGATAAACTCATCTTT.

This clone was seen a few times. TCRdb has a much larger clone's protein, which differs at residue 9 from the translation of this DNA, likely because of a read error; what is shown is the protein translated from the DNA. This rearrangement joins TRDV2 to TRDJ1; TRDD3 agrees at 7 bases. Trimming cost V 0 bases and J 5 bases; bases outside gene matches: 20. CDR1 is GEAIGNYY and CDR2 is EKD in the germline V gene. This CDR3 is 19 amino acids long. The CDR3 protein is CACDTVLGGTLRGSDKLIF. CDR3 bases: TGTGCCTGTGACACCGTTCTGGGGGGTACGTTAAGAGGGTCGGATAAACTCATCTTT.

This clone was counted between two and nine times. It is likely a read error: a sequence one base away is far more abundant. Other DNA sequences of this sample code for an identical CDR3. V and J are TRDV2 and TRDJ1, with 8 bases aligning to TRDD3. The length of the CDR3 is 18 residues. Germline V lookup: CDR1 GEAIGNYY, CDR2 EKD. DNA of the CDR3: TGTGCCTGTGACACGGGGTTCGGCGTACTGGGGGTACAGAATAAACTCATCTTC. Protein product: CACDTGFGVLGVQNKLIF.

This clone was seen a handful of times. This is likely an artifact of a read error, given a far larger clone one base away. The same CDR3 also results from other DNA sequences found in this sample. The chain has TRDV2 and TRDJ1, with 9 bases that match TRDD3. CDR1 and CDR2 from the germline V gene are GEAIGNYY and EKD. The length of the CDR3 is 18 residues. The CDR3 protein is CACDPAGRTGGETDKLIF. In nucleotides, the CDR3 is TGTGCCTGTGACCCCGCAGGTCGTACTGGGGGAGAGACCGATAAGCTCATCTTT.

A remark on this clone: The TCRdb protein, from a much larger clone, departs from this DNA's translation at residue 8, likely by read error; the protein shown derives from the DNA. The chain combines TRDV2 with TRDJ1; D is unresolved. V lost 0 bases and J 0 bases, leaving 19 bases between the germline ends. CDR1 and CDR2 from the germline V gene are GEAIGNYY and EKD. The CDR3 covers 18 residues. CDR3 in DNA: TGTGCCTGTGACACCATACTGAGGTCCCGCCCCTACACCGATAAACTCATCTTT. Translated, it gives CACDTILRSRPYTDKLIF.

This clone has more than one count but fewer than ten. The likely explanation is a read error, given a far larger clone one base away. Distinct nucleotide sequences in the sample also encode this CDR3. The chain links TRDV2 to TRDJ3; 11 bases fit TRDD3. CDR3 size: 20 residues. Per germline, CDR1 GEAIGNYY and CDR2 EKD. CDR3 bases: TGTGCCTGTGACCCTGTGGGGGATACGGAGAGCTCCTGGGACACCCGACAGATGTTCTTC. The encoded protein is CACDPVGDTESSWDTRQMFF.

This clone was counted between two and nine times. The protein held in TCRdb is that of a much larger clone and does not match this DNA's translation at residue 11, likely because of a read error; the protein shown is translated from the DNA. The chain is built from TRDV2 and TRDJ1, with 10 bases lining up with TRDD3. Per germline, CDR1 GEAIGNYY and CDR2 EKD. J gave up 4 bases and V 5 bases, and 21 bases lay outside the gene matches. The CDR3 spans 19 residues. CDR3 DNA sequence: TGTGCCTGTGTCCCACTTACTGGGGGATCCAACGGGGGGTACGATAAACTCATCTTT. This sequence encodes CACVPLTGGSNGGYDKLIF.

A note on this clone: This may be a read error, as it is one base from a much larger clone. The J gene is TRDJ1, while no V gene call was made; the table's D gene call, TRDD3, was not cross checked with the DNA. The CDR3 totals 31 residues. The CDR3 DNA is TGTGCTCTTGGGGATCCACGCCCCCCCTCTTTTCCTTGGCGTCCTGGGGGATCCAAAACCGCCGCCTCCCCCAACACCGATAAACCCATCTTT. Encoded protein: CALGDPRPPSFPWRPGGSKTAASPNTDKPIF.

As to this clone: TCRdb's listed protein matches a much larger clone and diverges from this DNA's translation at residue 5, likely through a read error; the protein shown comes from the DNA. V usage is TRDV2 and J usage is TRDJ1; TRDD3 agrees at 7 bases. With V trimmed by 3 bases and J by 0 bases, 6 bases remained unmatched. This CDR3 contains 15 residues. The germline V gene has CDR1 GEAIGNYY and CDR2 EKD. The CDR3 protein is CACDPVGENTDKLIF. The CDR3 bases are TGTGCCTGTGACCCTGTGGGGGAAAACACCGATAAACTCATCTTT.

By share, this clone counts as hyperexpanded. Additional DNA sequences in this sample encode the identical CDR3. The V gene is TRDV2, the J gene TRDJ1; 11 positions match TRDD3. With 0 bases clipped from V and 11 bases from J, the junction kept 4 bases outside the gene matches. This CDR3 has 13 residues. Germline values: CDR1 GEAIGNYY, CDR2 EKD. The CDR3, as DNA: TGTGCCTGTGACACCCTGGGGGATACTATTCTCATCTTT. Its translation: CACDTLGDTILIF.

A remark on this clone: The mismatch at residue 3 between this DNA's translation and the TCRdb protein of a much larger clone likely reflects a read error; the protein shown is translated from the DNA. The chain combines TRDV2 with TRDJ1; perhaps TRDD3 as D (6 bases). Looked up from germline, CDR1 is GEAIGNYY and CDR2 is EKD. The CDR3 covers 19 residues. CDR3 amino acids: CARDTIGNMGGEITDKLIF. The CDR3 DNA follows: TGTGCCCGTGACACGATCGGAAACATGGGGGGGGAGATCACCGATAAACTCATCTTT.

With regard to this clone: TCRdb pairs this DNA with a much larger clone's protein that differs at residue 11, likely a read error; the protein shown was translated from the DNA. The chain combines TRDV2 with TRDJ3; D is uncertain. This CDR3 is 19 amino acids long. Germline CDR1 reads GEAIGNYY; CDR2 reads EKD. Trimming took off 0 bases at V and 2 bases at J, with 16 bases between the two ends. CDR3 DNA: TGTGCCTGTGACACCGAGTTATTCACTCGCCCCTGGGACACCCGACAGATGTTTTTC. Its protein is CACDTELFTRPWDTRQMFF.

This clone was counted only a few times. The protein held in TCRdb is that of a much larger clone and does not match this DNA's translation at residue 12, likely because of a read error; the protein shown is translated from the DNA. Other DNA sequences from this sample encode an identical CDR3 as well. V gene TRDV2 combines with J gene TRDJ1; possibly TRDD3 for D (6 bases). Germline V gene data show CDR1 as GEAIGNYY and CDR2 as EKD. The length of the CDR3 is 19 residues. Deletions cut 5 bases from V and 0 bases from J, with 27 bases between. The CDR3 bases are TGTGCCTGTGCCCGGCTAGGGGGCGCTGGGGACGCAGACACCGATAAACTCATCTTT. It encodes CACARLGGAGDADTDKLIF.

On this clone itself: The TCRdb protein, from a much larger clone, departs from this DNA's translation at residue 6, likely by read error; the protein shown derives from the DNA. The chain uses TRDV2 and TRDJ1, with 10 bases fitting TRDD3. Germline V lookup: CDR1 GEAIGNYY, CDR2 EKD. J lost 4 bases, V lost 5 bases, and 21 bases had no gene match. The CDR3 has 19 residues. Here the CDR3 reads CACVPPTGGSSGGYDKLIF. In DNA form, the CDR3 reads TGTGCCTGTGTCCCACCTACTGGGGGATCCAGCGGGGGGTACGATAAACTCATCTTT.

To note about this clone: TCRdb records a much larger clone's protein for this DNA, with a difference at residue 6 that likely arises from a read error; the protein given is the translation of the DNA. The gene calls are TRDV2 and TRDJ1; 9 nucleotides agree with TRDD3. V shed 3 bases, J shed 2 bases, and the junction held 15 bases outside the gene matches. The CDR3 is made up of 18 amino acids. Germline V gene lookup returns CDR1 GEAIGNYY and CDR2 EKD. The CDR3, as DNA: TGTGCCTGTGACCCCCCAGGTCGTACTGGGGGAGAGACCGATAAACTCATCTTT. Protein: CACDPPGRTGGETDKLIF.

Note on this clone: The translation of this DNA and the TCRdb protein of a much larger clone differ at residue 5, probably owing to a read error; the protein shown here is translated from the DNA. This chain links TRDV2 with TRDJ3, with 7 bases matching TRDD3. J lost 0 bases, V lost 3 bases, and 19 bases had no gene match. This CDR3 has 22 residues. Germline V gives CDR1 GEAIGNYY, CDR2 EKD. As DNA, the CDR3 is TGTGCCTGTGACGCTGTAGGGGATATATCGCTATGGAGCTCCTGGGACACCCGACAGATGTTTTTC. As protein: CACDAVGDISLWSSWDTRQMFF.

This clone was seen only a few times. The protein held in TCRdb is that of a much larger clone and does not match this DNA's translation at residue 9, likely because of a read error; the protein shown is translated from the DNA. This sample includes further DNA sequences coding for the same CDR3. The chain employs TRDV2 and TRDJ1, with D possibly being TRDD1 (5 bases). Per the germline V gene, CDR1 is GEAIGNYY and CDR2 is EKD. Between the trimmed V and J ends, which lost 3 bases and 5 bases, there was a span of 18 bases. The CDR3 extends over 15 amino acids. For the CDR3, the DNA is TGTGCCTGTGACCCCGTACAAATACCTGTTGATAAACTCATCTTT. Its protein is CACDPVQIPVDKLIF.

This clone was seen a few times. TCRdb attributes to this sequence the protein of a much larger clone, which differs from the DNA translation at residue 4; a read error is likely, and the protein displayed is translated from the DNA. The chain combines TRDV2 with TRDJ1, with TRDD3 matching over 10 bases. Germline CDR1 and CDR2: GEAIGNYY and EKD. The CDR3 totals 18 residues. The CDR3 region has the DNA TGTGCCTGTGGCACCGTGGCACTGGGGGATGCTTTCACCGATAAACTCATCTTT. It codes for CACGTVALGDAFTDKLIF.

This clone was seen ten or more times. This probably arose from a read error, given a far larger clone one base away. The same CDR3 can be traced to other DNA sequences in this sample. The rearrangement joins TRDV2 to TRDJ3; 11 bases are a match to TRDD3. Germline lookup yields CDR1 GEAIGNYY and CDR2 EKD. The CDR3 spans 20 residues. Trimming removed 3 bases from V and 0 bases from J; junction bases left unmatched: 9. This CDR3 is CACDPVGDTESSWDTRQMFF. The CDR3 DNA reads TGTGCCTGTGACCCCGTGGGGGATACGGAGAGCTCCTGGGACACCCGACAGATGTTTTTC.